One sample yielded the 12 T cell receptor beta chains listed below, sequenced in a study of blood T cell repertoires in COVID-19. The repertoire was sequenced with immunoSEQ multiplex PCR; TCRdb's copy has only in-frame clones and lacks some. The table has 40,000 to 45,000 clones, around 92% seen once. The sequencing sample was made of peripheral blood. The receptors here all came from a human donor in a cohort sampled during active COVID-19.

V usage is TRBV18 and J usage is TRBJ2-7; TRBD1 is a possible D gene (5 bases). This CDR3 contains 15 residues. The V gene lost 0 bases and the J gene lost 6 bases, with 15 bases spanning the gap. From germline, CDR1 is KGHSH and CDR2 LQKENI. The DNA for the CDR3 is TGTGCCAGCTCACCACCTGGGGCCCTTTGGGCCGAGCAGTACTTC. Protein sequence: CASSPPGALWAEQYF.

This chain joins TRBV12-3 or TRBV12-4 and TRBJ1-4; D is ambiguous. V was cut by 2 bases and J by 4 bases, with 5 bases left in between. The CDR3 length is 13 residues. CDR3 DNA sequence: TGTGCCAGCAGTTTATCCCTTAATGAAAAACTGTTTTTT. It translates to CASSLSLNEKLFF.

This clone has a single count. This chain links TRBV19 with TRBJ2-3, with D unresolved. Germline V CDR1 and CDR2: LNHDA, SQIVND (reference sequence). The CDR3 runs to 13 residues. Trimming removed 6 bases from V and 0 bases from J, with 7 bases in between. The CDR3 DNA is TGTGCCAGTAGAGTGAGTAGCACAGATACGCAGTATTTT. Translation gives CASRVSSTDTQYF.

The rearrangement links TRBV28 to TRBJ2-1; weak D call: TRBD1 (5 bases). The V end lost 7 bases, the J end lost 2 bases, and 12 bases lay between the germline ends. The CDR3 is 14 amino acids. The germline CDR1 and CDR2 sequences are MDHEN and SYDVKM. CDR3 DNA: TGTGCCAGCAATCGACAGATCCCCTACAATGAGCAGTTCTTC. Protein sequence: CASNRQIPYNEQFF.

This clone was seen a single time. The gene calls are TRBV11-2 and TRBJ2-5; possible D gene TRBD1, 6 bases. V gave up 4 bases and J gave up 5 bases, with 17 bases separating them. CDR3 length: 15 residues. Germline V gene data show CDR1 as SGHAT and CDR2 as FQNNGV. In DNA form, the CDR3 reads TGTGCCAGCAGCTCTGGACAGTTTTCAGGCGAGACCCAGTACTTC. Translated: CASSSGQFSGETQYF.

Here the CDR3 DNA reads TGTGCCAGCAGCTCAGGGTGGACTGAAGCTTTCTTT. Encoded protein: CASSSGWTEAFF. The chain is built from TRBV7-9 and TRBJ1-1; D perhaps matches TRBD1 (5 bases). CDR1 and CDR2 from the germline V gene are SEHNR and FQNEAQ (reference sequence). The CDR3 has 12 amino acids. Between the trimmed V and J ends, which lost 4 bases and 5 bases, there was a span of 8 bases.

V is TRBV5-1 and J is TRBJ2-5, with 7 bases identical to TRBD2. The CDR3 runs 15 residues. Losses at the gene ends were 0 bases for V and 4 bases for J; bases not matched to a gene: 6. Germline CDR1 reads SGHRS; CDR2 reads YFSETQ. CDR3 DNA sequence: TGCGCCAGCAGCTTGGGCGGGAGCTCGGTAGAGACCCAGTACTTC. Protein product: CASSLGGSSVETQYF.

The V and J genes are TRBV7-2 and TRBJ1-1, with D perhaps TRBD1 (5 bases). This CDR3 spans 15 amino acids. Germline CDR1 reads SGHTA; CDR2 reads FQGNSA. V lost 1 base and J lost 5, with 14 bases in between. The CDR3 DNA reads TGTGCCAGCAGCTTAGTGGGCAGGGTAGGGACTGAAGCTTTCTTT. Its translation: CASSLVGRVGTEAFF.

The V and J genes are TRBV30 and TRBJ2-7; tentatively, D is TRBD1 (5 bases). V was shortened by 8 bases and J by 1 base, with 15 bases between the two germline ends. The CDR3 runs 13 residues. Germline V gene sequence: CDR1 GTSNPN, CDR2 SVGIG (reference sequence). The DNA for the CDR3 is TGTGCCGGACGCCCAGGGTTTTCCTACGAGCAGTACTTC. Residues: CAGRPGFSYEQYF. The complete variable domain, with remaining parts taken from reference TRBV30 and TRBJ2-7, reads SQTIHQWPATLVQPVGSPLSLECTVEGTSNPNLYWYRQAAGRGLQLLFYSVGIGQISSEVPQNLSASRPQDRQFILSSKKLLLSDSGFYLCAGRPGFSYEQYFGPGTRLTVT.

The chain couples TRBV27 to TRBJ2-1; TRBD2 might be the D (7 bases). V lost 5 bases to trimming and J lost 10 bases, with 15 bases between them. Germline V gene sequence: CDR1 MNHEY, CDR2 SMNVEV (reference sequence). This CDR3 spans 13 amino acids. For the CDR3, the DNA is TGTGCCAGCAGTAGGGGGGGACAATACGAGCAGTTCTTC. It translates to CASSRGGQYEQFF.

The chain links TRBV10-1 to TRBJ1-2; TRBD1 matches at 8 bases. The germline V gene encodes CDR1 WNHNN and CDR2 SYGVQD (reference sequence). V lost 3 bases and J lost 8; bases outside the gene matches: 11. The CDR3 spans 15 residues. The DNA of the CDR3 is TGCGCCAGCAGTGATGACTTGACAGGGGTTGGGGGCTACACCTTC. This codes for CASSDDLTGVGGYTF.

As concerns this clone: At one boundary the junction diverges from the germline segment, which might be a read error. DNA for the CDR3: TGTGCCAGCAGCCCCCACACCGGGGACAGGGGGCTCTTC. Its protein is CASSPHTGDRGLF. V usage is TRBV7-2 and J usage is TRBJ2-1, with 12 bases aligning to TRBD1. The CDR3 is 13 residues long. Germline values: CDR1 SGHTA, CDR2 FQGNSA.